One and the same sample provided the 7 T cell receptor beta chains below, sequenced in a study of cytomegalovirus exposure and HLA in healthy donors. Here immunoSEQ multiplex PCR was the method, and the copy in TCRdb shows in-frame clones only, minus some. Among around 160,000 clones, around four fifths were seen once, and the ten largest hold 2% to 2.5%. Sequences were obtained from PBMCs. The receptors were gathered from a man under 40 in good health and CMV-seropositive.

V usage is TRBV6-5 and J usage is TRBJ1-4, with 7 bases lining up with TRBD1. Germline V gene data show CDR1 as MNHEY and CDR2 as SVGAGI. The CDR3 contains 14 residues. The J segment lost 7 bases and the V segment lost 0 bases, leaving 2 bases of the junction unmatched. CDR3 protein: CASSYSTGFEKLFF. The CDR3 coding sequence is TGTGCCAGCAGTTACTCGACAGGGTTTGAAAAACTGTTTTTT.

The chain recombines TRBV9 with TRBJ2-1; TRBD1 aligns across 7 bases. V lost 4 bases to trimming and J lost 8 bases; unmatched junction nucleotides: 6. Per the germline V gene, CDR1 is SGDLS and CDR2 is YYNGEE. The CDR3 has 13 amino acids. The CDR3 sequence: CASSLQGWDEQFF. As DNA, the CDR3 is TGTGCCAGCAGCTTACAGGGGTGGGATGAGCAGTTCTTC.

V and J are TRBV6-1 and TRBJ1-5, with a tentative D call TRBD1 (5 bases). This CDR3 is 15 amino acids long. Trimming left V 6 bases short and J 7 bases short, with 19 bases between. In germline, CDR1 is MNHNS, CDR2 SASEGT. The DNA of the CDR3 is TGTGCCAGCAGGACGACAGACCTCCTCAGCCAGCCCCAGCATTTT. As protein: CASRTTDLLSQPQHF.

This chain links TRBV4-2 with TRBJ2-7; 7 positions agree with TRBD1. The V gene end was trimmed by 2 bases and the J gene end by 4 bases; junction bases not matched to a gene: 8. This CDR3 is built from 15 residues. Per the germline V gene, CDR1 is LGHNA and CDR2 is YNFKEQ. As DNA, the CDR3 is TGTGCCAGCAGCCAATCCGCAGGGGGTCGGTACGAGCAGTACTTC. Translation gives CASSQSAGGRYEQYF.

The CDR3 DNA reads as TGTGCCACGGGCGGGACAGGGGGAAACACCATATATTTT. This codes for CATGGTGGNTIYF. This chain uses TRBV6-1 with TRBJ1-3; 9 bases fit TRBD1. Trimming at V came to 10 bases and at J to 4 bases, leaving 5 bases not matched to a gene. CDR3 size: 13 residues. CDR1 and CDR2 from the germline V gene are MNHNS and SASEGT.

This sequence joins TRBV5-1 and TRBJ2-2; D ambiguous. The CDR3 spans 15 residues. V was pared by 1 base and J by 0 bases, with 7 bases between. The germline CDR1 and CDR2 sequences are SGHRS and YFSETQ. The CDR3 region is CASSLNRPNTGELFF. The CDR3 nucleotides are TGCGCCAGCAGCTTGAACAGACCGAACACCGGGGAGCTGTTTTTT.

The V call is TRBV7-9, the J call TRBJ2-7, with 8 bases fitting TRBD1. Germline assignment: CDR1 SEHNR and CDR2 FQNEAQ (reference sequence). The CDR3 is made up of 15 amino acids. V shed 2 bases and J 2 bases; nucleotides not matched to a gene: 5. This CDR3 reads CASSLIGQGAYEQYF. Here the CDR3 DNA reads TGTGCCAGCAGCTTAATTGGACAGGGAGCCTACGAGCAGTACTTC.